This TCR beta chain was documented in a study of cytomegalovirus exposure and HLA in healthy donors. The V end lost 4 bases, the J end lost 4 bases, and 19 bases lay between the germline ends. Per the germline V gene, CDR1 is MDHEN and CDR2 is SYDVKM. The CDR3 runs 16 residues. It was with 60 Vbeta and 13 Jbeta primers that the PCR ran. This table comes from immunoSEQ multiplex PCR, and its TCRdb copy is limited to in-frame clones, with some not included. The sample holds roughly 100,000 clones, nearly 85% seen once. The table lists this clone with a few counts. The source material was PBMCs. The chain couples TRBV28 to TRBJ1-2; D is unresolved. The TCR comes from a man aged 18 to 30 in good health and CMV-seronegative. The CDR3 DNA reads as TGTGCCAGCAGTTCGTCTGGTCCGCAAATCAGCTATGGCTACACCTTC. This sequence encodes CASSSSGPQISYGYTF.